The clone carrying this TCR beta chain was detected a few times. TCRdb keeps only in-frame clones here, not all; method: immunoSEQ multiplex PCR. The sample records around 390,000 clones, just under 90% being singletons. Participants spanned ages about 18 to 90 years and resided in over 20 US areas. Categorization into cohorts depended on clinical history that participants reported. This record comes from a study of blood T cell repertoires in COVID-19. Background on the study: PBMCs, B-cell-depleted T cells, or T cells were the source of the cDNA or gDNA that made up the material.

This CDR3 has 14 residues. V lost 4 bases to trimming and J lost 2 bases, with 8 bases between them. In germline, CDR1 is MDHEN, CDR2 SYDVKM. This receptor was taken from a woman aged 45-65 years who had recovered from COVID-19. The specimen sequenced was PBMCs or T cells enriched from blood (not recorded which). The V gene is TRBV28, the J gene TRBJ1-4, with D unclear. CDR3 sequence reads: CASSYSLTNEKLFF. CDR3 in DNA: TGTGCCAGCAGTTATTCCCTGACTAATGAAAAACTGTTTTTT. Together with reference TRBV28 and TRBJ1-4, the CDR3 gives the full variable domain: DVKVTQSSRYLVKRTGEKVFLECVQDMDHENMFWYRQDPGLGLRLIYFSYDVKMKEKGDIPEGYSVSREKKERFSLILESASTNQTSMYLCASSYSLTNEKLFFGSGTQLSVL.